A single T cell receptor (beta chain) is shown here with its context. This sample is part of a study of early T cells in non-severe SARS-CoV-2 infection. Individual cDNA molecules were tagged with unique molecular identifiers. Using its own MiXCR run on the 5' RACE reads, TCRdb lists one record per CDR3 protein. The sample consists of over 60,000 distinct CDR3 sequences, under 15% of them appearing once. The V end lost 1 base, the J end lost 2 bases, and 13 bases lay between the germline ends. Germline V gene lookup returns CDR1 SGHRS and CDR2 YFSETQ. The CDR3 has 15 amino acids. This clonotype was obtained from an adult who was a healthcare worker with PCR-confirmed SARS-CoV-2 infection or an uninfected control (not recorded which). The chain combines TRBV5-1 with TRBJ2-7, with D possibly matching TRBD2 (5 bases). The sample was whole blood, taken at baseline. The CDR3 is CASSLTAPRAYEQYF. DNA for the CDR3: TGCGCCAGCAGCTTGACAGCTCCGAGGGCCTACGAGCAGTACTTC.